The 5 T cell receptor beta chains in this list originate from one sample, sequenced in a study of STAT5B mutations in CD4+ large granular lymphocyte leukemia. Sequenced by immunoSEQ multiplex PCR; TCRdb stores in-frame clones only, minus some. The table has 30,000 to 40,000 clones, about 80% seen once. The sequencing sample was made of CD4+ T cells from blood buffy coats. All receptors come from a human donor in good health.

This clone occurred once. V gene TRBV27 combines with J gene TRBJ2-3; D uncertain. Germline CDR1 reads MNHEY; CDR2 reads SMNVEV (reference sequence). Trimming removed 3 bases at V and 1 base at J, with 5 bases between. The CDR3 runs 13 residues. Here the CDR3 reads CASSFQGTDTQYF. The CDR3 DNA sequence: TGTGCCAGCAGTTTTCAGGGCACAGATACGCAGTATTTT.

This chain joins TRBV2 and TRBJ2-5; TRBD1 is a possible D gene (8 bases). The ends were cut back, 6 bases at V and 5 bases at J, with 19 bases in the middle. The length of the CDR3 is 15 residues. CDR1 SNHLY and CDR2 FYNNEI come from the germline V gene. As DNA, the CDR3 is TGTGCCAGCAGGAACGACAGGGGAGGGTCGGAGACCCAGTACTTC. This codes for CASRNDRGGSETQYF.

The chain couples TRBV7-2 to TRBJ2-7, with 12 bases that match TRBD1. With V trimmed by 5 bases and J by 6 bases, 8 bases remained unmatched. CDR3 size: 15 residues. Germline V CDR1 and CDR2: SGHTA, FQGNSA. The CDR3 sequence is CASSDTGTGGREQYF. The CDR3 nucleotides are TGTGCCAGCAGCGATACCGGGACAGGGGGCCGCGAGCAGTACTTC.

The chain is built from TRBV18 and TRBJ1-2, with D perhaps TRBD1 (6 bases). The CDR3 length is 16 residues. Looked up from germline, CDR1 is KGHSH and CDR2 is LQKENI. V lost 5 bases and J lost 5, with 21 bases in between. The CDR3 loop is CASSTVRTAEIYGYTF. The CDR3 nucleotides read TGTGCCAGCTCAACTGTCCGGACAGCGGAGATTTATGGCTACACCTTC. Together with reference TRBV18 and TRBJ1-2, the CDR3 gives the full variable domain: NAGVMQNPRHLVRRRGQEARLRCSPMKGHSHVYWYRQLPEEGLKFMVYLQKENIIDESGMPKERFSAEFPKEGPSILRIQQVVRGDSAAYFCASSTVRTAEIYGYTFGSGTRLTVV.

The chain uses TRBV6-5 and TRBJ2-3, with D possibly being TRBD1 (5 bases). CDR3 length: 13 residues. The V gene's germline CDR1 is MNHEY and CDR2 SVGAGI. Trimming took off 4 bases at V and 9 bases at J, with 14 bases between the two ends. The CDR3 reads CASSFPGPGTQYF. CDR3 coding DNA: TGTGCCAGCAGTTTTCCGGGCCCAGGGACGCAGTATTTT.